The 15 T cell receptor beta chains in this list originate from one sample, sequenced in a study of identical twins. TCRdb re-called the 5' RACE reads with MiXCR, one entry per CDR3 protein. This table holds some 630,000 distinct CDR3 sequences, roughly 6.6% found once. These data are also associated with another study on yellow fever vaccine responses in identical twins.

Source material: PBMCs. Receptors originate from a woman between 18 and 29 years old in good health.

This clonotype was seen more than once but under ten times. The chain couples TRBV3-1 to TRBJ2-7, with 8 bases matching TRBD2. Germline-derived CDR1 and CDR2 are LGHDT and YNNKEL (reference sequence). This CDR3 spans 14 amino acids. V was pared by 4 bases and J by 7 bases, with 9 bases of the junction left unmatched. CDR3 amino acids: CASSPGAGGWEQYF. The CDR3 nucleotides are TGTGCCAGCAGCCCGGGGGCGGGAGGATGGGAGCAGTACTTC.

This chain connects TRBV27 to TRBJ2-4; 11 bases are a match to TRBD1. The length of the CDR3 is 15 residues. Trimming cost V 5 bases and J 6 bases; bases outside gene matches: 6. CDR1 is MNHEY, CDR2 SMNVEV, per germline (reference sequence). The CDR3 coding sequence is TGTGCCAGCAGTACCGGGACAGGGGGTAGAAACATTCAGTACTTC. Residues: CASSTGTGGRNIQYF.

A remark on this clonotype: An end of the junction differs from the germline gene, which may be a read error. The V call is TRBV5-3, the J call TRBJ1-2; TRBD1 might be the D (6 bases). TRBV5-3 is identified as an open reading frame with a role that is uncertain. The CDR3 is 13 residues long. The CDR3 protein is CARSFGGHYGYTF. CDR3 in DNA: TGTGCCAGGAGCTTTGGGGGCCACTATGGCTACACCTTC.

The chain links TRBV2 to TRBJ1-6; D unclear. The CDR3 covers 14 residues. V lost 4 bases and J lost 10, with 14 bases in between. From germline, CDR1 is SNHLY and CDR2 FYNNEI. The CDR3 loop reads CASSVVTAASPLHF. The CDR3 region has the DNA TGTGCCAGCAGTGTCGTTACGGCGGCCTCACCCCTCCACTTT.

This clonotype was seen a handful of times. This chain uses TRBV15 with TRBJ2-3, with D maybe TRBD2 (6 bases). The ends were cut back, 2 bases at V and 0 bases at J, with 9 bases in the middle. Germline loops: CDR1 LNHNV, CDR2 YYDKDF (reference sequence). CDR3 length: 15 residues. For the CDR3, the DNA is TGTGCCACCAGCAGAACCGGAGGGAGCACAGATACGCAGTATTTT. Its translation: CATSRTGGSTDTQYF.

The rearrangement uses TRBV5-1 and TRBJ2-7, with 7 positions matching TRBD1. Trimming at V came to 10 bases and at J to 3 bases, leaving 16 bases not matched to a gene. The CDR3 extends over 15 amino acids. Germline assignment: CDR1 SGHRS and CDR2 YFSETQ. The CDR3, as DNA: TGCGCCTGCACCCCTAGGACAGGAGCTAACTACGAGCAGTACTTC. This translates into CACTPRTGANYEQYF.

There are many counts of this clonotype. This rearrangement joins TRBV5-1 to TRBJ1-1; the D is unclear. V was clipped by 0 bases and J by 2 bases, with 11 bases between them. This CDR3 contains 15 residues. Looked up from germline, CDR1 is SGHRS and CDR2 is YFSETQ. CDR3 sequence reads: CASSLEGRGNTEAFF. DNA for the CDR3: TGCGCCAGCAGCTTGGAAGGACGGGGAAACACTGAAGCTTTCTTT.

As for this clonotype: A junction boundary mismatches the germline segment, possibly from a read error. The chain joins TRBV5-5 to TRBJ2-3; 9 nucleotides match TRBD2. CDR1 is SGHKS and CDR2 is YYEKEE in the germline V gene (reference sequence). The CDR3 extends over 18 amino acids. CDR3 residues: CGSSLRLAGMEGTDTQYF. The CDR3 DNA reads as TGTGGCAGCAGCTTGCGTCTAGCGGGGATGGAAGGTACAGATACGCAGTATTTT. Variable domain in full (rest from reference TRBV5-5 and TRBJ2-3): DAGVTQSPTHLIKTRGQQVTLRCSPISGHKSVSWYQQVLGQGPQFIFQYYEKEERGRGNFPDRFSARQFPNYSSELNVNALLLGDSALYLCGSSLRLAGMEGTDTQYFGPGTRLTVL.

This clonotype appeared a few times. The chain couples TRBV25-1 to TRBJ2-1, with D perhaps TRBD1 or TRBD2 (6 bases each). V lost 3 bases, J lost 12 bases, and 18 bases lay in between. The CDR3 contains 14 residues. Germline V gene lookup returns CDR1 MGHDK and CDR2 SYGVNS. The CDR3 DNA follows: TGTGCCAGCAGTGATGCGGCCAAGAGGGGGGTGCAGTTCTTC. Amino acids: CASSDAAKRGVQFF.

This clonotype showed up just a few times. The chain is built from TRBV12-3 or TRBV12-4 and TRBJ1-5; possible D gene TRBD1, 6 bases. CDR3 length: 15 residues. The V end was cut by 2 bases, the J end by 8 bases, with 16 bases between. The CDR3 bases are TGTGCCAGCAGTTTAAGAGGGGGGTTCCGGGAGCCCCAGCATTTT. Amino acids: CASSLRGGFREPQHF.

V gene TRBV19 combines with J gene TRBJ1-1, with D unresolved. This CDR3 region has 18 residues. Between the trimmed V and J ends, which lost 6 bases and 0 bases, there was a span of 23 bases. The germline V gene encodes CDR1 LNHDA and CDR2 SQIVND (reference sequence). CDR3 nucleotides: TGTGCCAGTAGGAAAAACCGGCCGGGAAGGGTAATGAACACTGAAGCTTTCTTT. This sequence encodes CASRKNRPGRVMNTEAFF. Full variable domain (outside the CDR3, taken from reference TRBV19 and TRBJ1-1): DGGITQSPKYLFRKEGQNVTLSCEQNLNHDAMYWYRQDPGQGLRLIYYSQIVNDFQKGDIAEGYSVSREKKESFPLTVTSAQKNPTAFYLCASRKNRPGRVMNTEAFFGQGTRLTVV.

This clonotype has more than one count but fewer than ten. This chain links TRBV7-2 with TRBJ2-7; D is ambiguous. Germline CDR1 and CDR2: SGHTA and FQGNSA. The CDR3 is 14 residues long. The V end was cut by 3 bases, the J end by 5 bases, with 14 bases between. CDR3 DNA: TGTGCCAGCAGCTTTGCCTGGTCCGGAGACGAGCAGTACTTC. It codes for CASSFAWSGDEQYF.

This clonotype appeared many times. The chain couples TRBV7-8 to TRBJ2-3; 9 nucleotides agree with TRBD1. The CDR3 runs to 16 residues. Germline V lookup: CDR1 SGHVS, CDR2 FQNEAQ. Trimming cost V 3 bases and J 4 bases; bases outside gene matches: 8. The chain's CDR3 is CASSFWDGQGSDTQYF. In DNA form, the CDR3 reads TGTGCCAGCAGCTTTTGGGATGGACAGGGGTCAGATACGCAGTATTTT. Complete variable domain (other parts from reference TRBV7-8 and TRBJ2-3): GAGVSQSPRYKVAKRGQDVALRCDPISGHVSLFWYQQALGQGPEFLTYFQNEAQLDKSGLPSDRFFAERPEGSVSTLKIQRTQQEDSAVYLCASSFWDGQGSDTQYFGPGTRLTVL.

This clonotype was recorded at least ten times. The chain recombines TRBV12-3 or TRBV12-4 with TRBJ1-1; a weak D match, TRBD1 (6 bases). This CDR3 has 13 residues. V lost 3 bases, J lost 8 bases, and 13 bases lay in between. Written as DNA, the CDR3 is TGTGCCAGCAGTTTCAAACAGGGTTCCGAAGCTTTCTTT. This translates into CASSFKQGSEAFF.

The DNA for the CDR3 is TGTGCCAGCTTGAGCTGGGGTCCGGGAGGGCCCGGGAATGAGCAGTTCTTC. As protein: CASLSWGPGGPGNEQFF. The gene calls are TRBV6-1 and TRBJ2-1; 8 positions match TRBD2. J lost 7 bases, V lost 8 bases, and 19 bases had no gene match. The CDR3 consists of 17 residues. CDR1 is MNHNS, CDR2 SASEGT, per germline.